This T cell receptor (beta chain) comes out of a study of blood T cell repertoires in COVID-19. Study-wide background: Nucleic acid was either cDNA or gDNA, and it came from T cells, B-cell-depleted T cells, or PBMCs.

V lost 2 bases to trimming and J lost 1 base, with 2 bases between them. This CDR3 is built from 13 residues. Germline CDR1 reads KGHDR; CDR2 reads SFDVKD. In the authors' methods: Nucleated cell counts were estimated from reference gene primer amplification. This table comes from immunoSEQ multiplex PCR, and its TCRdb copy is limited to in-frame clones, with some not included. The DNA gave D and trimming, while V, J and clone size come from that table. The sample includes under 250,000 clones, less than 90% of them seen just once. The V gene is TRBV24-1, the J gene TRBJ2-1; no clear D. The sequence was obtained from a woman aged 35 to 49 who had recovered from COVID-19. Sequencing was done on a sample of peripheral blood. In nucleotides, the CDR3 is TGTGCCACCAGTGATTCTTCCTACAATGAGCAGTTCTTC. Its protein is CATSDSSYNEQFF.